Each of the 32 T cell receptor beta chains below was sequenced from the same sample in a study of identical twins. TCRdb passed the 5' RACE reads through MiXCR, listing each CDR3 protein once. The sample holds nearly 650,000 distinct CDR3 sequences, about 7% seen once. The same sample was also used in a study of yellow fever vaccine responses in identical twins.

The sample consisted of PBMCs. The receptors here all came from a woman younger than 35 in good health.

This clonotype was picked up a small number of times. V gene TRBV29-1 combines with J gene TRBJ2-3, with D possibly matching TRBD1 (6 bases). The CDR3 covers 14 residues. Trimming removed 3 bases from V and 2 bases from J, with 12 bases in between. Germline CDR1 reads SQVTM; CDR2 reads ANQGSEA. The CDR3 DNA sequence: TGCAGCGTTGACCGGGACATGACCACAGATACGCAGTATTTT. The encoded protein is CSVDRDMTTDTQYF.

This clonotype was seen repeatedly, ten times or more. The CDR3 nucleotides read TGCAGCGCCGGGACTACCTCCTACGAGCAGTACTTC. Encoded protein: CSAGTTSYEQYF. This chain links TRBV29-1 with TRBJ2-7, with 7 nucleotides matching TRBD2. CDR1 and CDR2 (germline): SQVTM, ANQGSEA. The CDR3 is 12 amino acids. Germline trimming cut 7 bases from V and 0 bases from J; bases unmatched to any gene: 3.

This chain joins TRBV7-6 and TRBJ2-1; D not resolved. Germline V gene data show CDR1 as SGHVS and CDR2 as FNYEAQ. Trimming took off 5 bases at V and 6 bases at J, with 14 bases between the two ends. This CDR3 contains 14 residues. CDR3 protein: CASSKGSPFNEQFF. CDR3 DNA sequence: TGTGCCAGCAGCAAGGGCTCTCCCTTCAATGAGCAGTTCTTC.

In this sample, this clonotype turned up a few times. CDR3 region: CSVGRILYYEQYF. DNA for the CDR3: TGCAGTGTCGGCAGGATACTATACTACGAGCAGTACTTC. The chain has TRBV20-1 and TRBJ2-7; no clear D. The CDR3 spans 13 residues. The V and J ends lost 7 bases and 3 bases respectively, with 16 bases between them. Germline V CDR1 and CDR2: DFQATT, SNEGSKA (reference sequence).

The chain carries TRBV20-1 and TRBJ2-1; TRBD2 matches at 11 bases. This CDR3 spans 13 amino acids. V lost 6 bases and J lost 6; bases outside the gene matches: 4. Per the germline V gene, CDR1 is DFQATT and CDR2 is SNEGSKA (reference sequence). CDR3: CSASGLAGNEQFF. DNA of the CDR3: TGCAGTGCGAGTGGACTAGCGGGCAATGAGCAGTTCTTC.

In its sample, this clonotype was seen a few times. This rearrangement joins TRBV28 to TRBJ1-6; D remains unclear. Germline-derived CDR1 and CDR2 are MDHEN and SYDVKM. This CDR3 has 15 amino acids. The V and J ends lost 2 bases and 0 bases respectively, with 5 bases between them. CDR3 sequence reads: CASSLPDSYNSPLHF. In nucleotides, the CDR3 is TGTGCCAGCAGTTTACCTGACTCCTATAATTCACCCCTCCACTTT.

This clonotype occurred many times. This chain joins TRBV7-2 and TRBJ2-1, with 11 bases lining up with TRBD2. V dropped 0 bases and J dropped 4; count of bases not matched to a gene: 5. The CDR3 runs 17 residues. Germline V CDR1 and CDR2: SGHTA, FQGNSA. The CDR3 DNA reads TGTGCCAGCAGCTTAGCGGGGACTAGCGGAGTATACAATGAGCAGTTCTTC. Translated: CASSLAGTSGVYNEQFF.

The genes are TRBV15 and TRBJ2-1; 8 bases fit TRBD2. The length of the CDR3 is 16 residues. Germline trimming cut 0 bases from V and 10 bases from J; bases unmatched to any gene: 11. Germline loops: CDR1 LNHNV, CDR2 YYDKDF (reference sequence). As DNA, the CDR3 is TGTGCCACCAGCAGAGATCTGGCGGGGGGTACGGGAGAGCAGTTCTTC. This gives the protein CATSRDLAGGTGEQFF.

In its sample, this clonotype was seen a few times. V usage is TRBV20-1 and J usage is TRBJ2-1, with 12 nucleotides matching TRBD2. Germline loops: CDR1 DFQATT, CDR2 SNEGSKA (reference sequence). There are 15 residues in the CDR3. Trimming removed 2 bases from V and 1 base from J; junction bases left unmatched: 0. This chain's CDR3 is CSARLAGGSYNEQFF. The CDR3 DNA reads as TGCAGTGCTAGACTAGCGGGAGGGTCCTACAATGAGCAGTTCTTC.

Ten or more counts support this clonotype. This sequence joins TRBV12-3 or TRBV12-4 and TRBJ2-1; D possibly corresponds to TRBD2 (6 bases). Trimming removed 3 bases from V and 4 bases from J, with 13 bases in between. The CDR3 runs 15 residues. The CDR3 region is CASSFRGSNYNEQFF. DNA of the CDR3: TGTGCCAGCAGTTTCCGGGGGAGCAATTACAATGAGCAGTTCTTC.

The sample holds a few counts of this clonotype. This rearrangement joins TRBV25-1 to TRBJ2-2, with 7 bases matching TRBD2. This CDR3 contains 15 residues. V lost 3 bases, J lost 1 base, and 2 bases stayed unmatched. Germline V lookup: CDR1 MGHDK, CDR2 SYGVNS. The CDR3: CASSDAGVNTGELFF. DNA of the CDR3: TGTGCCAGCAGTGACGCGGGGGTGAACACCGGGGAGCTGTTTTTT.

In its sample, this clonotype was seen a few times. The J gene is TRBJ1-2, the V gene TRBV10-3; 7 positions match TRBD1. The CDR3 has 12 amino acids. In germline, CDR1 is ENHRY, CDR2 SYGVKD. Losses at the gene ends were 7 bases for V and 4 bases for J; bases not matched to a gene: 3. The DNA of the CDR3 is TGTGCCATCACCACAGGGGCCTATGGCTACACCTTC. Translation gives CAITTGAYGYTF.

This clonotype came up a few times. V and J are TRBV9 and TRBJ2-7; D gene unclear. The V gene's germline CDR1 is SGDLS and CDR2 YYNGEE. V lost 3 bases, J lost 3 bases, and 10 bases lay in between. The length of the CDR3 is 13 residues. The DNA for the CDR3 is TGTGCCAGCAGCGAGACCATAGGCTACGAGCAGTACTTC. This translates into CASSETIGYEQYF.

This clonotype was seen at least ten times. CDR3 amino acids: CASSIQGKNYGYTF. CDR3 coding DNA: TGTGCCAGCAGTATCCAGGGGAAGAACTATGGCTACACCTTC. This chain joins TRBV12-3 or TRBV12-4 and TRBJ1-2; maybe TRBD1 (6 bases). V gave up 5 bases and J gave up 2 bases, with 12 bases separating them. CDR3 length equals 14 residues.

The chain carries TRBV7-9 and TRBJ2-3; D is undetermined. V was cut by 1 base and J by 4 bases, with 6 bases left in between. The germline gives CDR1 SEHNR, CDR2 FQNEAQ (reference sequence). The CDR3 spans 13 residues. Written as DNA, the CDR3 is TGTGCCAGCAGCTTAGTTCCATCAGATACGCAGTATTTT. It is translated as CASSLVPSDTQYF.

This clonotype came up a few times. The gene calls are TRBV20-1 and TRBJ2-1, with 10 bases fitting TRBD1. The CDR3 is 13 amino acids. Germline lookup yields CDR1 DFQATT and CDR2 SNEGSKA (reference sequence). V shed 5 bases and J 4 bases; nucleotides not matched to a gene: 2. CDR3: CSAGTGVYNEQFF. In DNA, the CDR3 is TGCAGTGCTGGGACAGGGGTTTACAATGAGCAGTTCTTC.

At least ten counts were recorded for this clonotype. This sequence joins TRBV6-1 and TRBJ2-3; 10 nucleotides match TRBD2. This CDR3 is built from 14 residues. Losses at the gene ends were 7 bases for V and 0 bases for J; bases not matched to a gene: 1. Germline V gene lookup returns CDR1 MNHNS and CDR2 SASEGT. The CDR3 DNA follows: TGTGCCAGCACACTAGCGGGGAGCACAGATACGCAGTATTTT. Protein sequence: CASTLAGSTDTQYF.

This clonotype was detected a few times. The J gene is TRBJ1-1, the V gene TRBV10-3; D is perhaps TRBD1 (5 bases). Deletions cut 3 bases from V and 0 bases from J, with 14 bases between. Looked up from germline, CDR1 is ENHRY and CDR2 is SYGVKD. This CDR3 contains 16 residues. The CDR3 nucleotides read TGTGCCATCAGTGACCTCCCAGGGCCCTTGAACACTGAAGCTTTCTTT. As protein: CAISDLPGPLNTEAFF.

This clonotype was counted many times. The CDR3, as DNA: TGTGCCATCAGAGCAGGGACTATCTCCTACAATGAGCAGTTCTTC. This encodes CAIRAGTISYNEQFF. The rearrangement uses TRBV10-3 and TRBJ2-1, with 7 bases fitting TRBD2. The CDR3 has 15 amino acids. After removal of 6 bases from V and 0 bases from J, the junction contained 5 bases not matched to a gene. Germline-derived CDR1 and CDR2 are ENHRY and SYGVKD.

This clonotype was observed a few times. The chain uses TRBV7-2 and TRBJ2-2; 9 bases line up with TRBD2. V gave up 5 bases and J gave up 3 bases; unmatched junction bases: 7. This CDR3 is 16 amino acids long. Germline assignment: CDR1 SGHTA and CDR2 FQGNSA. CDR3 in DNA: TGTGCCAGCAGCCCAATAGCGGGGGCCTACACCGGGGAGCTGTTTTTT. Translated, it gives CASSPIAGAYTGELFF.

The chain is built from TRBV6-1 and TRBJ2-7; 11 bases line up with TRBD2. This CDR3 contains 15 residues. Germline V gene sequence: CDR1 MNHNS, CDR2 SASEGT. V was pared by 6 bases and J by 2 bases, with 6 bases of the junction left unmatched. The CDR3 nucleotides are TGTGCCAGCAGGGCCGGGACTAGCGGACCCTACGAGCAGTACTTC. It encodes CASRAGTSGPYEQYF.

The chain is built from TRBV7-2 and TRBJ2-3, with TRBD2 as a possible D gene (5 bases). The germline V and J ends were trimmed by 7 bases and 5 bases, with 16 bases remaining between them. Germline-derived CDR1 and CDR2 are SGHTA and FQGNSA. This CDR3 spans 14 amino acids. The CDR3 spells CASTRGLAVDTQYF. CDR3 in DNA: TGTGCCAGCACCCGTGGGCTAGCCGTAGATACGCAGTATTTT.

In its sample, this clonotype was seen a few times. This chain joins TRBV18 and TRBJ2-2; possibly TRBD1 for D (6 bases). The V end lost 0 bases, the J end lost 0 bases, and 11 bases lay between the germline ends. This CDR3 is built from 17 residues. The germline V gene has CDR1 KGHSH and CDR2 LQKENI. CDR3 DNA: TGTGCCAGCTCACCACCGAACAGGGAAGCGAACACCGGGGAGCTGTTTTTT. Amino acid sequence: CASSPPNREANTGELFF.

This clonotype was detected ten times or more. This chain links TRBV9 with TRBJ2-7; TRBD1 matches 9 bases. Trimming removed 4 bases from V and 2 bases from J; junction bases left unmatched: 4. Germline V gene lookup returns CDR1 SGDLS and CDR2 YYNGEE. This CDR3 has 14 amino acids. Here the CDR3 DNA reads TGTGCCAGCAGCCCGACAGGGGGGACCTACGAGCAGTACTTC. Its translation: CASSPTGGTYEQYF. The variable domain in full, with the rest retrieved from reference TRBV9 and TRBJ2-7, is DSGVTQTPKHLITATGQRVTLRCSPRSGDLSVYWYQQSLDQGLQFLIQYYNGEERAKGNILERFSAQQFPDLHSELNLSSLELGDSALYFCASSPTGGTYEQYFGPGTRLTVT.

V usage is TRBV29-1 and J usage is TRBJ1-2; D is possibly TRBD1 (6 bases). The CDR3 sequence is 13 residues long. Germline V gives CDR1 SQVTM, CDR2 ANQGSEA. V gave up 1 base and J gave up 4 bases, with 10 bases separating them. The CDR3 region is CSVEGTESYGYTF. The CDR3 region has the DNA TGCAGCGTTGAAGGGACAGAGAGCTATGGCTACACCTTC.

V gene TRBV9 combines with J gene TRBJ2-1; tentatively, D is TRBD2 (6 bases). V dropped 1 base and J dropped 7 bases, with 15 bases sitting between them. The germline V gene encodes CDR1 SGDLS and CDR2 YYNGEE. The CDR3 spans 15 residues. In nucleotides, the CDR3 is TGTGCCAGCAGCGTAACGGCAGGGACTGGGAATGAGCAGTTCTTC. Protein product: CASSVTAGTGNEQFF.

This clonotype was seen ten or more times. The chain carries TRBV5-1 and TRBJ1-1; D gene unclear. The V gene lost 3 bases and the J gene lost 0 bases, with 12 bases spanning the gap. CDR3 size: 15 residues. Germline lookup yields CDR1 SGHRS and CDR2 YFSETQ. This CDR3 is CASSWGSGLNTEAFF. CDR3 in DNA: TGCGCCAGCAGCTGGGGTTCCGGATTGAACACTGAAGCTTTCTTT.

This chain connects TRBV4-1 to TRBJ2-1; tentatively, D is TRBD2 (6 bases). V was trimmed by 0 bases and J by 7 bases, leaving 16 bases between them. The CDR3 has 16 amino acids. Germline-derived CDR1 and CDR2 are MGHRA and YSYEKL. CDR3 amino acids: CASSQDSGTCANEQFF. The CDR3 DNA reads TGCGCCAGCAGCCAAGATTCCGGGACTTGCGCTAATGAGCAGTTCTTC.

The chain employs TRBV4-1 and TRBJ2-1; TRBD1 is a possible D gene (6 bases). V was shortened by 0 bases and J by 2 bases, with 14 bases between the two germline ends. The CDR3 is 17 residues long. The germline CDR1 and CDR2 sequences are MGHRA and YSYEKL. Here the CDR3 DNA reads TGCGCCAGCAGCCAAGATGGGGGCAGAAGCCCCTACAATGAGCAGTTCTTC. This codes for CASSQDGGRSPYNEQFF.

This clonotype was found many times. The chain carries TRBV16 and TRBJ2-1; 8 positions agree with TRBD2. The CDR3 covers 14 residues. Germline CDR1 and CDR2: KGHSY and FQNENV. Trimming took 5 bases from V and 6 from J; bases not matched to a gene: 6. The CDR3 here is CASSFGLAGNEQFF. DNA of the CDR3: TGTGCCAGCAGCTTCGGACTAGCTGGCAATGAGCAGTTCTTC. The full variable domain, its missing parts supplied by reference TRBV16 and TRBJ2-1, is GEEVAQTPKHLVRGEGQKAKLYCAPIKGHSYVFWYQQVLKNEFKFLISFQNENVFDETGMPKERFSAKCLPNSPCSLEIQATKLEDSAVYFCASSFGLAGNEQFFGPGTRLTVL.

In this sample, this clonotype turned up many times. CDR3 in amino acids: CATSDRTSGMDEQFF. The DNA for the CDR3 is TGTGCCACCAGTGATCGGACTAGCGGGATGGATGAGCAGTTCTTC. The genes are TRBV24-1 and TRBJ2-1; 12 positions agree with TRBD2. Unmatched junction bases numbered 4, after V lost 3 bases and J lost 8 bases. The germline V gene encodes CDR1 KGHDR and CDR2 SFDVKD. CDR3 length equals 15 residues.

The CDR3 bases are TGCAGCGTTGAATCCGCGATCAATGGCTACACCTTC. Its translation is CSVESAINGYTF. This chain connects TRBV29-1 to TRBJ1-2; D is uncertain. This CDR3 is built from 12 residues. V dropped 2 bases and J dropped 6 bases, with 10 bases sitting between them. In germline, CDR1 is SQVTM, CDR2 ANQGSEA.